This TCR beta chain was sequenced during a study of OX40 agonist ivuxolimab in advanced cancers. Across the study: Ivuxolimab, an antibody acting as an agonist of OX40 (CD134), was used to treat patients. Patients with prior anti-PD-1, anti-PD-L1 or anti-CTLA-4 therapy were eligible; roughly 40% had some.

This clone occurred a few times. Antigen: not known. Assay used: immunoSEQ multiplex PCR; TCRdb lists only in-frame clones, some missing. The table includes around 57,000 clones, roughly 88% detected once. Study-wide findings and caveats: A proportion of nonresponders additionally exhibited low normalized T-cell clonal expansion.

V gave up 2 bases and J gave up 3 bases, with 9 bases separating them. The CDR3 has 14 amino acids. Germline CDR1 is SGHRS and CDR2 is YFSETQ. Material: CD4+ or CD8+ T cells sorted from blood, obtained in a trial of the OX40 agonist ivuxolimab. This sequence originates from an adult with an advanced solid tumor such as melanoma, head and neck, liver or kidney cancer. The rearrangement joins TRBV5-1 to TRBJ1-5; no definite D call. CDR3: CASSFDGTNQPQHF. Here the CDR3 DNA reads TGCGCCAGCAGCTTCGACGGAACCAATCAGCCCCAGCATTTT.